The text below deals with one T cell receptor (beta chain). The data stem from a study of T-cell reconstitution after alpha-beta-depleted transplantation in children. The TCRbeta library incorporated unique molecular identifiers. TCRdb recomputed calls from the PCR reads with MiXCR, one row per CDR3 protein. The sample includes about 540,000 distinct CDR3 sequences, about 18% seen only once; the top ten take roughly 3.3%. Germline V gene sequence: CDR1 ENHRY, CDR2 SYGVKD. V lost 4 bases and J lost 5, with 5 bases in between. The CDR3 runs 11 residues. Here the sequenced sample was PBMCs from the stem cell graft donor, taken from the stem cell graft. This chain joins TRBV10-3 and TRBJ2-5, with D unresolved. The clonotype was recovered from a human donor who donated a stem cell graft to a child with acute lymphoblastic leukemia. CDR3 nucleotides: TGTGCCATCAGTGTTAGGGAGACCCAGTACTTC. Translating gives CAISVRETQYF.